Following are 26 T cell receptor beta chains from one sample sequenced in a study of tissue T cells after allogeneic stem cell transplantation. Using immunoSEQ multiplex PCR, the repertoire was profiled, and TCRdb retains in-frame clones only, with some absent. This sample has some 25,000 clones, with around 67% found just once. Material: tissue from the ileum, obtained at autopsy. The receptors come from a female donor of 60 years or more with lung cancer.

This clone appeared once. V and J are TRBV28 and TRBJ1-4; D not certain. In germline, CDR1 is MDHEN, CDR2 SYDVKM. Trimming cost V 3 bases and J 3 bases, with 17 bases left between them. This CDR3 has 17 amino acids. The DNA of the CDR3 is TGTGCCAGCAGTTTCCCCACACAAGGGTCGGCTAATGAAAAACTGTTTTTT. Protein product: CASSFPTQGSANEKLFF.

The chain couples TRBV19 to TRBJ1-2; D is unclear. The CDR3 covers 14 residues. Germline V gives CDR1 LNHDA, CDR2 SQIVND (reference sequence). V lost 3 bases, J lost 0 bases, and 8 bases lay in between. The CDR3 sequence is CASSISGTNYGYTF. CDR3 nucleotide sequence: TGTGCCAGTAGTATCTCAGGCACTAACTATGGCTACACCTTC.

This clone appeared a few times. The V gene is TRBV5-5, the J gene TRBJ2-1; TRBD2 agrees at 7 bases. Germline V gene lookup returns CDR1 SGHKS and CDR2 YYEKEE (reference sequence). V lost 2 bases to trimming and J lost 4 bases; unmatched junction nucleotides: 6. CDR3 length: 15 residues. Written as DNA, the CDR3 is TGTGCCAGCAGCTTAGGCCCTAGCGGATACAATGAGCAGTTCTTC. Residues: CASSLGPSGYNEQFF.

The chain recombines TRBV19 with TRBJ2-1; 10 positions agree with TRBD2. V lost 6 bases, J lost 5 bases, and 10 bases stayed unmatched. The length of the CDR3 is 16 residues. Germline-derived CDR1 and CDR2 are LNHDA and SQIVND (reference sequence). The CDR3 loop reads CASRPPGLARNNEQFF. CDR3 in DNA: TGTGCCAGTAGGCCCCCGGGACTAGCGAGGAACAATGAGCAGTTCTTC.

J is TRBJ1-1 and V is TRBV12-3 or TRBV12-4; tentatively, D is TRBD1 (5 bases). This CDR3 has 13 residues. V was pared by 6 bases and J by 4 bases, with 12 bases between. The CDR3 region has the DNA TGTGCCAGCAGAGCAGGGTTCGGCACTGAAGCTTTCTTT. Translated: CASRAGFGTEAFF.

This chain links TRBV30 with TRBJ1-5; D gene uncertain. The CDR3 has 15 residues. Germline V gene sequence: CDR1 GTSNPN, CDR2 SVGIG (reference sequence). V lost 1 base to trimming and J lost 4 bases, with 14 bases between them. The CDR3 DNA sequence: TGTGCCTGGAGTGATCGTCGTCATGGAAATCAGCCCCAGCATTTT. Its translation is CAWSDRRHGNQPQHF.

The gene calls are TRBV7-2 and TRBJ2-7; 9 nucleotides line up with TRBD2. Germline V gene lookup returns CDR1 SGHTA and CDR2 FQGNSA. CDR3 length: 13 amino acids. Unmatched junction bases numbered 3, after V lost 3 bases and J lost 6 bases. The CDR3 spells CASSLSGGLEQYF. The CDR3 nucleotides read TGTGCCAGCAGCTTGAGCGGGGGGCTCGAGCAGTACTTC.

The rearrangement joins TRBV3-1 (or the pseudogene TRBV3-2) to TRBJ1-3; tentatively, D is TRBD1 (5 bases). The CDR3 covers 18 residues. V lost 2 bases to trimming and J lost 4 bases, with 21 bases between them. The germline CDR1 and CDR2 sequences are LGHDT and YNNKEL (reference sequence). The CDR3: CASSQIPPGGAGGNTIYF. The DNA of the CDR3 is TGTGCCAGCAGCCAAATCCCGCCGGGTGGGGCGGGGGGAAACACCATATATTTT.

This chain joins TRBV2 and TRBJ1-5; D not certain. Germline-derived CDR1 and CDR2 are SNHLY and FYNNEI. Trimming pared 6 bases from V and 7 bases from J, leaving 13 bases between. The CDR3 is made up of 13 amino acids. The CDR3 loop is CASRAEGGQPQHF. The DNA of the CDR3 is TGTGCCAGCAGGGCAGAAGGTGGCCAGCCCCAGCATTTT.

This chain links TRBV20-1 with TRBJ1-2, with TRBD1 matching over 7 bases. This CDR3 contains 13 residues. CDR1 DFQATT and CDR2 SNEGSKA come from the germline V gene (reference sequence). The V gene end was trimmed by 3 bases and the J gene end by 4 bases; junction bases not matched to a gene: 5. In nucleotides, the CDR3 is TGCAGTGCTAGTGCACAGGGGACCTATGGCTACACCTTC. It specifies CSASAQGTYGYTF.

V gene TRBV3-1 (or the pseudogene TRBV3-2) combines with J gene TRBJ2-1; D call uncertain. The CDR3 length is 11 residues. The germline gives CDR1 LGHDT, CDR2 YNNKEL (reference sequence). V shed 4 bases and J shed 5 bases, with 3 bases lying between them. The DNA for the CDR3 is TGTGCCAGCAGCCGTCACAATGAGCAGTTCTTC. Protein sequence: CASSRHNEQFF.

The chain couples TRBV10-3 to TRBJ1-1; no reliable D call. Per germline, CDR1 ENHRY and CDR2 SYGVKD. CDR3 length: 13 amino acids. V gave up 5 bases and J gave up 3 bases, with 10 bases separating them. The DNA of the CDR3 is TGTGCCATCAGTCAGACACCATACACTGAAGCTTTCTTT. It is translated as CAISQTPYTEAFF.

This chain connects TRBV7-8 to TRBJ2-7; D is unresolved. The V end was cut by 3 bases, the J end by 2 bases, with 2 bases between. Germline V gene lookup returns CDR1 SGHVS and CDR2 FQNEAQ. CDR3 size: 11 residues. The chain's CDR3 is CASSFTYEQYF. The CDR3 DNA reads as TGTGCCAGCAGCTTCACCTACGAGCAGTACTTC.

The sample holds one count of this clone. V usage is TRBV11-2 and J usage is TRBJ2-3; TRBD2 matches 8 bases. CDR1 is SGHAT, CDR2 FQNNGV, per germline. V was pared by 5 bases and J by 0 bases, with 10 bases of the junction left unmatched. CDR3 length equals 17 residues. CDR3 DNA sequence: TGTGCCAGCAGCCCAAGGACTAGCTCAGCTAGCACAGATACGCAGTATTTT. Amino acids: CASSPRTSSASTDTQYF.

This clone was found a few times. The rearrangement uses TRBV5-6 and TRBJ2-1, with D possibly TRBD2 on 6 matching bases. The CDR3 totals 14 residues. Trimming took 1 base from V and 9 from J, leaving 14 bases between them. Germline lookup yields CDR1 SGHDT and CDR2 YYEEEE. CDR3 protein: CASSLRLAFSEQFF. For the CDR3, the DNA is TGTGCCAGCAGCTTGCGTCTAGCGTTTAGTGAGCAGTTCTTC.

This clone has just a few counts. CDR3 loop: CASSPGPDQPQHF. The CDR3 DNA is TGTGCCAGCAGCCCTGGGCCCGATCAGCCCCAGCATTTT. V and J are TRBV11-3 and TRBJ1-5; unclear D gene. The CDR3 totals 13 residues. Germline-derived CDR1 and CDR2 are SGHNT and YENEEA. The germline V and J ends were trimmed by 5 bases and 5 bases, with 10 bases remaining between them.

The chain links TRBV9 to TRBJ1-1; tentative D call: TRBD1 (5 bases). Germline V gene sequence: CDR1 SGDLS, CDR2 YYNGEE. CDR3 length: 14 amino acids. Trimming stripped 2 bases from V and 7 bases from J, with 15 bases between. CDR3 sequence (DNA): TGTGCCAGCAGCGTCAACCCAGGGACGGGTGAAGCTTTCTTT. Protein sequence: CASSVNPGTGEAFF.

V and J are TRBV5-1 and TRBJ2-7; 9 nucleotides line up with TRBD1. Trimming took 0 bases from V and 7 from J; bases not matched to a gene: 11. The germline V gene encodes CDR1 SGHRS and CDR2 YFSETQ. CDR3 length: 16 amino acids. CDR3 bases: TGCGCCAGCAGCTTGGGGCCGGGACAGGGTTCGGGGGAGCAGTACTTC. It codes for CASSLGPGQGSGEQYF. Complete variable domain (other parts from reference TRBV5-1 and TRBJ2-7): KAGVTQTPRYLIKTRGQQVTLSCSPISGHRSVSWYQQTPGQGLQFLFEYFSETQRNKGNFPGRFSGRQFSNSRSEMNVSTLELGDSALYLCASSLGPGQGSGEQYFGPGTRLTVT.

This chain connects TRBV30 to TRBJ1-5, with D uncertain. The CDR3 totals 12 residues. The germline gives CDR1 GTSNPN, CDR2 SVGIG (reference sequence). V lost 7 bases and J 2 bases, leaving 9 bases between the germline ends. CDR3 DNA sequence: TGTGCCTCGGGAGAGGGCAATCAGCCCCAGCATTTT. Encoded protein: CASGEGNQPQHF. The full variable domain, with the rest looked up from reference TRBV30 and TRBJ1-5, is SQTIHQWPATLVQPVGSPLSLECTVEGTSNPNLYWYRQAAGRGLQLLFYSVGIGQISSEVPQNLSASRPQDRQFILSSKKLLLSDSGFYLCASGEGNQPQHFGDGTRLSIL.

V usage is TRBV18 and J usage is TRBJ2-2, with D possibly TRBD2 on 5 matching bases. CDR3 size: 13 residues. Germline CDR1 is KGHSH and CDR2 is LQKENI. V lost 3 bases to trimming and J lost 5 bases, with 7 bases between them. The CDR3 is CASSPRGTGELFF. The CDR3 DNA reads TGTGCCAGCTCACCCCGAGGGACCGGGGAGCTGTTTTTT.

This chain links TRBV6-5 with TRBJ1-3; TRBD1 is a possible D gene (5 bases). CDR1 MNHEY and CDR2 SVGAGI come from the germline V gene. The CDR3 is 16 residues long. V was cut by 0 bases and J by 3 bases, with 12 bases left in between. DNA of the CDR3: TGTGCCAGCAGTTACTCGGGGCAGGTGATTGGAAACACCATATATTTT. It codes for CASSYSGQVIGNTIYF.

This chain links TRBV20-1 with TRBJ1-5; D may be TRBD1 (5 bases). The CDR3 is 14 amino acids. Looked up from germline, CDR1 is DFQATT and CDR2 is SNEGSKA (reference sequence). The germline V and J ends were trimmed by 3 bases and 4 bases, with 13 bases remaining between them. The DNA for the CDR3 is TGCAGTGCTAGTGGACACAACAAAAATCAGCCCCAGCATTTT. Its protein is CSASGHNKNQPQHF.

The chain combines TRBV4-3 with TRBJ1-2; D is ambiguous. This CDR3 contains 15 residues. CDR1 and CDR2 from the germline V gene are LGHNA and YSLEER. V was trimmed by 1 base and J by 2 bases, leaving 11 bases between them. The CDR3 nucleotides read TGCGCCAGCAGCCAAGGGCCACCCGTCAACTATGGCTACACCTTC. Protein product: CASSQGPPVNYGYTF.

By sample fraction, this clone is medium-sized. The gene calls are TRBV24-1 and TRBJ1-2; D perhaps matches TRBD1 (6 bases). The germline CDR1 and CDR2 sequences are KGHDR and SFDVKD. The CDR3 totals 15 residues. Between the trimmed V and J ends, which lost 3 bases and 0 bases, there was a span of 10 bases. CDR3 protein: CATSDRGEANYGYTF. CDR3 bases: TGTGCCACCAGTGATAGGGGGGAAGCTAACTATGGCTACACCTTC.

V is TRBV3-1 (or the pseudogene TRBV3-2) and J is TRBJ1-2; D is perhaps TRBD1 (6 bases). Per the germline V gene, CDR1 is LGHDT and CDR2 is YNNKEL (reference sequence). V lost 1 base, J lost 5 bases, and 14 bases lay in between. The CDR3 has 15 amino acids. CDR3 nucleotides: TGTGCCAGCAGCCAAGTTCCGGGGGCAGGGTATGGCTACACCTTC. Translation: CASSQVPGAGYGYTF.

V usage is TRBV5-6 and J usage is TRBJ1-2; D is ambiguous. The V end was cut by 6 bases, the J end by 6 bases, with 24 bases between. The CDR3 is made up of 16 amino acids. Germline CDR1 and CDR2: SGHDT and YYEEEE. The CDR3 nucleotides read TGTGCCAGCATCCTGAAGAGGGCGAGGCCCAAGGATGGCTACACCTTC. Its translation: CASILKRARPKDGYTF.